The next 5 T cell receptor beta chains were all read from a single sample in a study of shared clonotypes between healthy human individuals. Cells designated naive CD8 were CD45RO-negative and were positively selected for CCR7, with terminally differentiated effector memory CD45RA+ cells excluded. TCRdb's table, derived via immunoSEQ multiplex PCR, lists solely in-frame clones and lacks some. The sample has 1.5 million to 2.5 million clones, about 95% seen once; the top ten hold roughly 1.2%. Sequencing used naive CD8+ T cells sorted from blood. The receptors here all came from a man aged 18 to 30 in good health.

A word on this clone: Distinct nucleotide sequences in the sample also encode this CDR3. This sequence joins TRBV6-1 and TRBJ2-2; no definite D call. There are 12 residues in the CDR3. Germline CDR1 reads MNHNS; CDR2 reads SASEGT. The germline V and J ends were trimmed by 2 bases and 7 bases, with 5 bases remaining between them. The CDR3 DNA reads TGTGCCAGCAGTGAATGGGGCGGGGAGCTGTTTTTT. Translated: CASSEWGGELFF.

This clone was counted between two and nine times. The chain employs TRBV2 and TRBJ1-4; D not certain. The CDR3 loop spans 11 amino acids. Per germline, CDR1 SNHLY and CDR2 FYNNEI. The V end lost 9 bases, the J end lost 8 bases, and 10 bases lay between the germline ends. CDR3 nucleotides: TGTGCCAGGGAGGTGGGGGAAAAACTGTTTTTT. Protein product: CAREVGEKLFF.

The V gene is TRBV18, the J gene TRBJ1-4, with D perhaps matching TRBD1 (6 bases). V was clipped by 3 bases and J by 0 bases, with 11 bases between them. Germline V gene lookup returns CDR1 KGHSH and CDR2 LQKENI. The CDR3 spans 16 residues. Here the CDR3 reads CASSPWDTPTNEKLFF. Here the CDR3 DNA reads TGTGCCAGCTCACCTTGGGACACGCCAACTAATGAAAAACTGTTTTTT.

The genes are TRBV6-6 and TRBJ1-5; D remains ambiguous. The germline V gene encodes CDR1 MNHNY and CDR2 SVGAGI (reference sequence). CDR3 length: 15 amino acids. The V gene lost 6 bases and the J gene lost 3 bases, with 15 bases spanning the gap. The DNA of the CDR3 is TGTGCCAGCAGGGGAATTGGGGTCCCCAATCAGCCCCAGCATTTT. It yields the protein CASRGIGVPNQPQHF.

The rearrangement uses TRBV23-1 and TRBJ2-3; TRBD1 aligns across 9 bases. TRBV23-1 is labeled an ORF, and its function is uncertain. CDR3 length equals 18 residues. The V gene end was trimmed by 4 bases and the J gene end by 5 bases; junction bases not matched to a gene: 16. The CDR3 nucleotides read TGCGCCAGCAGTCCAACAATATGGAACAGGGGGCAGGTAGATACGCAGTATTTT. It yields the protein CASSPTIWNRGQVDTQYF.